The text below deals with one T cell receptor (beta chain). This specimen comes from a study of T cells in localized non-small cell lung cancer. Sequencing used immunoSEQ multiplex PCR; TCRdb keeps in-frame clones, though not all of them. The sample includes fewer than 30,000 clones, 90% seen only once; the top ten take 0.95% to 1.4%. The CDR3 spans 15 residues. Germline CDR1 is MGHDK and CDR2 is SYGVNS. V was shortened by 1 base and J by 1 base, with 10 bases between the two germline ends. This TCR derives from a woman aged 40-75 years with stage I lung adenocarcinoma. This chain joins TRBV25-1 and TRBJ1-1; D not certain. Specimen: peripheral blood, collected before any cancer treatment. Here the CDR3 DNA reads TGTGCCAGCAGTGAATGGACCTCGAGGAACACTGAAGCTTTCTTT. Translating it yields CASSEWTSRNTEAFF.